One sample yielded the 16 T cell receptor beta chains listed below, sequenced in a study of blood T cell repertoires in COVID-19. Some clones are missing from TCRdb's copy, which holds only in-frame ones; the method was immunoSEQ multiplex PCR. The repertoire holds roughly 160,000 clones, around four fifths seen once, with under 3.5% in the top ten. The sequencing input was peripheral blood. The origin of the receptors is a woman older than 75 with COVID-19, enrolled during active disease.

CDR3 nucleotide sequence: TGTGCCAGCTCACCAGGACAGGGGGCGCGCGGGAGAGAGACCCAGTACTTC. Its translation is CASSPGQGARGRETQYF. The chain combines TRBV18 with TRBJ2-5; 11 positions match TRBD1. From germline, CDR1 is KGHSH and CDR2 LQKENI. CDR3 size: 17 residues. Unmatched junction bases numbered 9, after V lost 2 bases and J lost 4 bases.

The rearrangement joins TRBV5-1 to TRBJ1-2; no firm D call. Germline lookup yields CDR1 SGHRS and CDR2 YFSETQ. Trimming took 3 bases from V and 0 from J, leaving 12 bases between them. The CDR3 is made up of 15 amino acids. CDR3 nucleotides: TGCGCCAGCAGCTCCGGGGTGCGAGCTAACTATGGCTACACCTTC. Amino acid sequence: CASSSGVRANYGYTF.

The chain joins TRBV12-3 or TRBV12-4 to TRBJ2-3; D is perhaps TRBD2 (6 bases). V lost 0 bases, J lost 9 bases, and 7 bases lay in between. The CDR3 extends over 12 amino acids. The CDR3 coding sequence is TGTGCCAGCAGTTTAGCGGGACTCACGCAGTATTTT. Encoded protein: CASSLAGLTQYF.

The CDR3 spells CASSHLGGSGELFF. In DNA, the CDR3 is TGTGCCAGCAGCCACCTGGGGGGGTCCGGGGAGCTGTTTTTT. The chain recombines TRBV3-1 (or the pseudogene TRBV3-2) with TRBJ2-2; 7 positions match TRBD2. The CDR3 has 14 residues. The germline gives CDR1 LGHDT, CDR2 YNNKEL (reference sequence). The V and J ends lost 3 bases and 6 bases, in that order; junction bases with no gene match: 4.

The chain employs TRBV18 and TRBJ2-7; 8 nucleotides line up with TRBD1. Germline assignment: CDR1 KGHSH and CDR2 LQKENI. V shed 3 bases and J 5 bases; nucleotides not matched to a gene: 9. This CDR3 has 15 residues. This CDR3 is CASSPARGLAHEQYF. DNA for the CDR3: TGTGCCAGCTCACCTGCCAGGGGGCTGGCTCACGAGCAGTACTTC. Looking up the rest from reference TRBV18 and TRBJ2-7 gives the full variable domain: NAGVMQNPRHLVRRRGQEARLRCSPMKGHSHVYWYRQLPEEGLKFMVYLQKENIIDESGMPKERFSAEFPKEGPSILRIQQVVRGDSAAYFCASSPARGLAHEQYFGPGTRLTVT.

The CDR3 is CASSVNRLAGDTGELFF. CDR3 DNA sequence: TGTGCCAGCAGCGTAAATCGGCTAGCGGGGGACACCGGGGAGCTGTTTTTT. This chain connects TRBV9 to TRBJ2-2; 10 bases match TRBD2. Germline CDR1 SGDLS, CDR2 YYNGEE. This CDR3 contains 17 residues. V shed 1 base and J 3 bases; nucleotides not matched to a gene: 6.

The gene calls are TRBV11-2 and TRBJ1-1; no reliable D call. Germline values: CDR1 SGHAT, CDR2 FQNNGV. Trimming removed 5 bases from V and 1 base from J, with 8 bases in between. The CDR3 length is 13 residues. CDR3 DNA sequence: TGTGCCAGCAGCCAACAATCGAACACTGAAGCTTTCTTT. Its protein is CASSQQSNTEAFF.

V is TRBV28 and J is TRBJ2-2; a possible D gene is TRBD2 (5 bases). The CDR3 extends over 16 amino acids. V lost 8 bases, J lost 0 bases, and 16 bases lay in between. CDR1 and CDR2 from the germline V gene are MDHEN and SYDVKM. CDR3 loop: CASRSTGSPNTGELFF. CDR3 nucleotides: TGTGCCAGCCGATCGACGGGATCTCCGAACACCGGGGAGCTGTTTTTT.

This clone was seen only once. The CDR3 is CASSPGVGETQYF. The CDR3 nucleotides read TGTGCCAGCAGCCCGGGGGTAGGAGAGACCCAGTACTTC. The chain links TRBV2 to TRBJ2-5, with D tentatively TRBD2 (6 bases). Germline CDR1 SNHLY, CDR2 FYNNEI. V gave up 6 bases and J gave up 4 bases, with 12 bases separating them. This CDR3 is built from 13 residues. The whole variable domain, remainder taken from reference TRBV2 and TRBJ2-5, is EPEVTQTPSHQVTQMGQEVILRCVPISNHLYFYWYRQILGQKVEFLVSFYNNEISEKSEIFDDQFSVERPDGSNFTLKIRSTKLEDSAMYFCASSPGVGETQYFGPGTRLLVL.

J is TRBJ2-7 and V is TRBV7-3, with D possibly being TRBD2 (6 bases). This CDR3 spans 13 amino acids. Germline lookup yields CDR1 SGHTA and CDR2 FQGTGA. Trimming stripped 5 bases from V and 4 bases from J, with 12 bases between. In nucleotides, the CDR3 is TGTGCCAGCAGCCCGGACTATAGATACGAGCAGTACTTC. This sequence encodes CASSPDYRYEQYF.

The rearrangement links TRBV19 to TRBJ2-5; possibly TRBD1 for D (5 bases). CDR3 length: 12 amino acids. Germline CDR1 is LNHDA and CDR2 is SQIVND (reference sequence). Between the trimmed V and J ends, which lost 4 bases and 5 bases, there was a span of 8 bases. In nucleotides, the CDR3 is TGTGCCAGTAGTAGGGGCACGGAGACCCAGTACTTC. Protein product: CASSRGTETQYF.

The chain has TRBV24-1 and TRBJ2-3; possible D gene TRBD2, 5 bases. The length of the CDR3 is 15 residues. Germline lookup yields CDR1 KGHDR and CDR2 SFDVKD. V lost 6 bases and J lost 0, with 12 bases in between. CDR3 loop: CATSLGRTSTDTQYF. CDR3 coding DNA: TGTGCCACCAGTCTGGGAAGGACTAGCACAGATACGCAGTATTTT.

The chain couples TRBV10-3 to TRBJ1-6; TRBD1 matches at 9 bases. The CDR3 runs to 16 residues. V gave up 6 bases and J gave up 8 bases; unmatched junction bases: 11. Germline V gene lookup returns CDR1 ENHRY and CDR2 SYGVKD. Here the CDR3 reads CAISQTDRGYDSPLHF. For the CDR3, the DNA is TGTGCCATCAGCCAGACCGACAGGGGGTACGATTCACCCCTCCACTTT.

The CDR3 sequence is CASSEFAGIGQPQHF. The CDR3 DNA reads TGTGCCAGCAGTGAATTTGCCGGGATCGGGCAGCCCCAGCATTTT. This chain uses TRBV6-1 with TRBJ1-5; D unresolved. The germline gives CDR1 MNHNS, CDR2 SASEGT. The CDR3 extends over 15 amino acids. With 2 bases removed from V and 7 bases from J, the gap between germline ends came to 15 bases.

The CDR3 region is CASSNQESTGNTIYF. The CDR3 bases are TGTGCCAGTAGTAACCAGGAATCAACTGGAAACACCATATATTTT. The chain carries TRBV19 and TRBJ1-3; D unresolved. V lost 4 bases and J lost 2, with 12 bases in between. Germline V CDR1 and CDR2: LNHDA, SQIVND (reference sequence). The length of the CDR3 is 15 residues.

The J gene is TRBJ1-1, the V gene TRBV6-5; a weak D match, TRBD1 (5 bases). V was pared by 6 bases and J by 1 base, with 12 bases between. CDR1 and CDR2 (germline): MNHEY, SVGAGI. The CDR3 is 14 residues long. The CDR3 region has the DNA TGTGCCAGCAGAAGATGGGGCGGGAACACTGAAGCTTTCTTT. The encoded protein is CASRRWGGNTEAFF.